The TCR beta chain described here comes from a study of T cell responses to AZD1222 COVID-19 vaccine. Study results and limitations: Scientists sampled the repertoires only once the peak T cell response had passed. Just a handful of AZD1222 recipients were seropositive at baseline.

A remark on this clone: Its antigen is undetermined.

This CDR3 spans 14 amino acids. V lost 6 bases to trimming and J lost 10 bases, with 22 bases between them. Germline loops: CDR1 MDHEN, CDR2 SYDVKM. The method was immunoSEQ multiplex PCR; TCRdb's version includes in-frame clones alone and lacks a portion of them. The table records approximately 160,000 clones, more than 70% of them present only once. The chain has TRBV28 and TRBJ2-7; D might be TRBD1 or TRBD2, each matching 6 bases. The TCR sequence derives from an adult in good health. The source material was peripheral blood, sampled on day 0 of AZD1222 vaccination. CDR3 amino acids: CASSPRNSRGEQYF. The CDR3 nucleotides are TGTGCCAGCAGCCCTCGGAACAGTAGGGGGGAACAGTACTTC. Looking up the rest from reference TRBV28 and TRBJ2-7 gives the full variable domain: DVKVTQSSRYLVKRTGEKVFLECVQDMDHENMFWYRQDPGLGLRLIYFSYDVKMKEKGDIPEGYSVSREKKERFSLILESASTNQTSMYLCASSPRNSRGEQYFGPGTRLTVT.